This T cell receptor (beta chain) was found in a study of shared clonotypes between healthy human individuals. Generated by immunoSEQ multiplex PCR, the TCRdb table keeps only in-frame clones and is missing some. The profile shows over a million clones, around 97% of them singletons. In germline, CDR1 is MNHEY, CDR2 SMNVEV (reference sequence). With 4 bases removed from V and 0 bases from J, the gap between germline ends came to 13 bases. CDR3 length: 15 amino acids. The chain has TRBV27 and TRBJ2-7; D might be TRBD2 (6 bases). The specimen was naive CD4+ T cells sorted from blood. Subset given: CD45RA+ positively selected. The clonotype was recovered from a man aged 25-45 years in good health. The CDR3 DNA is TGTGCCAGCAGTTCTCAAGCGGGTAACTCCTACGAGCAGTACTTC. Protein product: CASSSQAGNSYEQYF.